A selection of T cell receptor beta chains follows, all from one sample in a study of neurological immune-mediated disorders. MiXCR, run by TCRdb on the 5' RACE reads, gives a single entry per CDR3 protein. The sample includes 90,000 to 100,000 distinct CDR3 sequences, approximately 3.3% of them seen just once. Sequencing was performed on PBMCs. The origin of the receptors is a young woman with multiple sclerosis. The CDR3 runs from the conserved cysteine through the conserved F or W. Not every row has a clone size; where given, it reads once, few, many or a size class.

clone_size,j_call,v_call,cdr3_length,cdr3_aa
many,TRBJ2-2,TRBV5-1,16,CASSSNLQGIAGELFF
many,TRBJ2-3,TRBV24-1,12,CATSDFRDTQYF
NA,TRBJ1-6,TRBV20-1,16,CSARDPYTGGESTLNF
many,TRBJ2-2,TRBV5-1,19,CASSPYPLSSGGFTGELFF
many,TRBJ2-5,TRBV20-1,14,CSAKTGETQETQYF
many,TRBJ1-2,TRBV5-6,16,CASSRGQESANYGYTF
NA,TRBJ1-2,TRBV5-1,14,CASSYMGHNYGYTF
many,TRBJ2-1,TRBV12-3/TRBV12-4,14,CASSPWTGNNEQFF
many,TRBJ1-3,TRBV12-3/TRBV12-4,16,CASRNRDRISGNTIYF
many,TRBJ1-5,TRBV10-3,12,CAISQGNQPQHF
NA,TRBJ2-7,TRBV4-1,15,CASSEGPNPTYEQYF
NA,TRBJ2-1,TRBV5-1,15,CASSLATVGGNEQFF
many,TRBJ1-2,TRBV20-1,13,CSAREAGNYGYTF
many,TRBJ2-1,TRBV7-3,14,CASSSRGLVNEQFF
NA,TRBJ2-2,TRBV7-6,16,CASSLWGQGSPGELFF
many,TRBJ1-6,TRBV6-5,14,CASRPGQGDSPLHF
many,TRBJ1-4,TRBV7-2,16,CASSSGQTTTNEKLFF
few,TRBJ2-5,TRBV10-3,13,CAISDRGGETQYF
few,TRBJ1-2,TRBV12-3/TRBV12-4,13,CASNDPGSNSYTF
many,TRBJ1-5,TRBV28,15,CASSLGKFSNQPQHF
many,TRBJ2-3,TRBV27,14,CASSLGSSRDTQYF
NA,TRBJ1-4,TRBV20-1,13,CSANRDRGEKLFF
many,TRBJ2-6,TRBV5-1,15,CASSSGQAGANVLTF
many,TRBJ2-3,TRBV29-1,11,CSVEGIGTQYF
many,TRBJ2-3,TRBV5-1,16,CASSSGQGISTDTQYF
many,TRBJ2-5,TRBV6-6,14,CASTPLGLQETQYF
many,TRBJ2-3,TRBV7-2,15,CASSLVGQFTDTQYF
many,TRBJ1-3,TRBV27,16,CASSPLGHTGGNTIYF
many,TRBJ1-2,TRBV14,13,CATSDRGSYGYTF
many,TRBJ1-2,TRBV20-1,13,CSATRTASYGYTF
many,TRBJ1-3,TRBV9,15,CASSVGDTPGNTIYF
many,TRBJ2-5,TRBV5-1,14,CASSLETDEETQYF
NA,TRBJ1-3,TRBV5-1,16,CASSRDGAYPGNTIYF
NA,TRBJ1-1,TRBV10-3,9,CAIKVEAFF
many,TRBJ2-1,TRBV5-1,15,CASSLQGAPYNEQFF
many,TRBJ2-5,TRBV20-1,14,CSARSPLYQETQYF
many,TRBJ1-1,TRBV18,15,CASSPPAALYTEAFF
many,TRBJ1-2,TRBV6-1,11,CASPVLGSDTF
many,TRBJ1-1,TRBV27,13,CATAGAGDTEAFF
NA,TRBJ2-7,TRBV3-1,16,CASSQDRTGLNYEQYF
many,TRBJ1-2,TRBV12-3/TRBV12-4,14,CASSLAPDQVGYTF
NA,TRBJ1-1,TRBV5-1,14,CASSPTLMNTEAFF
many,TRBJ2-5,TRBV7-9,13,CASSFGLAETQYF
many,TRBJ2-7,TRBV12-3/TRBV12-4,15,CASSPVDRGIGEQYF
many,TRBJ1-2,TRBV4-3,15,CASSQDVEGDYGYTF
many,TRBJ1-6,TRBV10-3,12,CAISEGPSPLHF
many,TRBJ2-1,TRBV20-1,12,CSGDQGVYEQFF
many,TRBJ2-2,TRBV12-3/TRBV12-4,12,CASSFQPGGLFF
many,TRBJ1-1,TRBV18,14,CASSPREGDTEAFF
many,TRBJ2-7,TRBV20-1,14,CSANPGGAGDEQYF